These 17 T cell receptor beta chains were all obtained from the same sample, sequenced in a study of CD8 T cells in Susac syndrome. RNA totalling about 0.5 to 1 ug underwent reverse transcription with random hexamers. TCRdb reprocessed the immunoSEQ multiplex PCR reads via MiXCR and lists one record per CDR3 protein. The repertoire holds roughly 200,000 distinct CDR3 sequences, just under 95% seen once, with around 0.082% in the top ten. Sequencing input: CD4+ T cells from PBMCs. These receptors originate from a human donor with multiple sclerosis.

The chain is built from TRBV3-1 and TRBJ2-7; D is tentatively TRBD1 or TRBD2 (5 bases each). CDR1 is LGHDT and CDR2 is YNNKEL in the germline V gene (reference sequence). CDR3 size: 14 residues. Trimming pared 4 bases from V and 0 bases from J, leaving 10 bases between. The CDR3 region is CASSRTGASYEQYF. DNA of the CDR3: TGTGCCAGCAGCCGTACCGGGGCCTCCTACGAGCAGTACTTC.

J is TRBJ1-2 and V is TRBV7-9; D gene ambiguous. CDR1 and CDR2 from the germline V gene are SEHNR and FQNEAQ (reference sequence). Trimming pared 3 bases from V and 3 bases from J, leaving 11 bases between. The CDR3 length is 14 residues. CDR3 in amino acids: CASSLVPEDYGYTF. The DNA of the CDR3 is TGTGCCAGCAGCTTGGTCCCGGAGGACTATGGCTACACCTTC.

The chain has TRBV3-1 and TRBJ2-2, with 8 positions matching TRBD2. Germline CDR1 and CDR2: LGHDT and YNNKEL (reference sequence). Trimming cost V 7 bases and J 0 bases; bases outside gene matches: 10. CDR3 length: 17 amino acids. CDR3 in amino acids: CASKLGTRNANTGELFF. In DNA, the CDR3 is TGTGCCAGCAAGTTAGGGACTAGAAACGCGAACACCGGGGAGCTGTTTTTT.

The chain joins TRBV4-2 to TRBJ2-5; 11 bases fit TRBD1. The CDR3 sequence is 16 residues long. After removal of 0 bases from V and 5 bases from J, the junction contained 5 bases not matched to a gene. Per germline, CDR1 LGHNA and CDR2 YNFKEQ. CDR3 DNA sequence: TGTGCCAGCAGCCAAGACCCCGGGACAGGGGGGGAGACCCAGTACTTC. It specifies CASSQDPGTGGETQYF.

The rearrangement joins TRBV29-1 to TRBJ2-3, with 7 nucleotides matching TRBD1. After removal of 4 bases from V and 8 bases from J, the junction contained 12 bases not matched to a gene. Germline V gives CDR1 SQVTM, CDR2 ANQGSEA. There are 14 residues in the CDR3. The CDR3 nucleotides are TGCAGCGTTGGAGACAGGGCCAACGGGGCTACGCAGTATTTT. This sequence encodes CSVGDRANGATQYF.

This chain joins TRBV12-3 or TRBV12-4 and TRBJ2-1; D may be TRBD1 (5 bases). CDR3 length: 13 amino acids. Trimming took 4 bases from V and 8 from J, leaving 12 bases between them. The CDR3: CASSSNRGDEQFF. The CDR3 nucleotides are TGTGCCAGCAGTTCCAATAGGGGTGATGAGCAGTTCTTC.

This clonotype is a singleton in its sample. The CDR3 is CSVERTGFAYF. The DNA for the CDR3 is TGCAGCGTTGAAAGGACAGGATTTGCGTACTTC. The chain recombines TRBV29-1 with TRBJ2-5; 7 bases match TRBD1. Germline V gene data show CDR1 as SQVTM and CDR2 as ANQGSEA. The length of the CDR3 is 11 residues. V dropped 2 bases and J dropped 13; count of bases not matched to a gene: 7. Combining the CDR3 with reference TRBV29-1 and TRBJ2-5 gives the whole variable domain SAVISQKPSRDICQRGTSLTIQCQVDSQVTMMFWYRQQPGQSLTLIATANQGSEATYESGFVIDKFPISRPNLTFSTLTVSNMSPEDSSIYLCSVERTGFAYFGPGTRLLVL.

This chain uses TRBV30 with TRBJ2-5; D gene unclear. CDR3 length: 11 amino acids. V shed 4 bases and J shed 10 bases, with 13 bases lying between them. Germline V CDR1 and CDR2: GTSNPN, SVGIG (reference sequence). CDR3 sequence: CAWTSDHVQYF. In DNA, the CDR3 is TGTGCCTGGACCTCTGACCATGTCCAGTACTTC. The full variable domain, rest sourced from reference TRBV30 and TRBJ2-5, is SQTIHQWPATLVQPVGSPLSLECTVEGTSNPNLYWYRQAAGRGLQLLFYSVGIGQISSEVPQNLSASRPQDRQFILSSKKLLLSDSGFYLCAWTSDHVQYFGPGTRLLVL.

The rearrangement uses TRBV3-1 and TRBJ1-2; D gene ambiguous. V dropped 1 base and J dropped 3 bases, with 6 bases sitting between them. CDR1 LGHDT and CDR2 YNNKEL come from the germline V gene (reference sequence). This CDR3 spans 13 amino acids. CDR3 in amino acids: CASSQGSYYGYTF. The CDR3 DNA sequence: TGTGCCAGCAGCCAAGGTAGTTACTATGGCTACACCTTC.

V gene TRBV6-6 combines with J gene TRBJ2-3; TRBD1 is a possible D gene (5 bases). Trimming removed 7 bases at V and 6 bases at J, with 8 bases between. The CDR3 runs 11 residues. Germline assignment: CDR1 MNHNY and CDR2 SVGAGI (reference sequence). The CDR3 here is CASTPGDTQYF. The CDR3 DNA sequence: TGTGCCAGCACCCCAGGGGATACGCAGTATTTT.

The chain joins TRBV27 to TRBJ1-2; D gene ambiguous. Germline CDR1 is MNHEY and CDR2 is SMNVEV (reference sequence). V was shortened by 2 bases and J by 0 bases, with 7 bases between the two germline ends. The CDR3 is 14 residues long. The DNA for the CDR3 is TGTGCCAGCAGTTTAGGCAGGTCTAACTATGGCTACACCTTC. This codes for CASSLGRSNYGYTF.

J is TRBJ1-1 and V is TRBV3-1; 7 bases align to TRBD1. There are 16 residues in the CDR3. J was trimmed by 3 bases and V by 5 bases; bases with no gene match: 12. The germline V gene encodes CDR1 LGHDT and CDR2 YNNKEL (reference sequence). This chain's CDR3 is CASSSWTGPRDTEAFF. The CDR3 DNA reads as TGTGCCAGCAGCTCTTGGACAGGCCCGCGGGACACTGAAGCTTTCTTT. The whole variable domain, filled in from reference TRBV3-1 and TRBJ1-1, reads DTAVSQTPKYLVTQMGNDKSIKCEQNLGHDTMYWYKQDSKKFLKIMFSYNNKELIINETVPNRFSPKSPDKAHLNLHINSLELGDSAVYFCASSSWTGPRDTEAFFGQGTRLTVV.

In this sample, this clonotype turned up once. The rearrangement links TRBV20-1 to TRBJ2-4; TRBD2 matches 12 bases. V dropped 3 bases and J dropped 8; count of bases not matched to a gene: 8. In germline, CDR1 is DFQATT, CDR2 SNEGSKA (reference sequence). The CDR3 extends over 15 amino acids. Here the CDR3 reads CSARASGGAWDIQYF. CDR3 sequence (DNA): TGCAGTGCTAGGGCTAGCGGGGGGGCCTGGGACATTCAGTACTTC.

The chain's CDR3 is CSVLGETHGELFF. For the CDR3, the DNA is TGCAGCGTTCTGGGGGAGACACACGGGGAGCTGTTTTTT. This chain links TRBV29-1 with TRBJ2-2; D is perhaps TRBD1 or TRBD2 (5 bases each). This CDR3 is 13 amino acids long. V shed 5 bases and J shed 7 bases, with 14 bases lying between them. Looked up from germline, CDR1 is SQVTM and CDR2 is ANQGSEA.

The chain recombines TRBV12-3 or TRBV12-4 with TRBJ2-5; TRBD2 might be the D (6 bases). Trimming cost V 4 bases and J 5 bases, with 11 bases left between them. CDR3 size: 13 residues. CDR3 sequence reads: CASSSGLMETQYF. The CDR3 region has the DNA TGTGCCAGCAGTTCGGGACTGATGGAGACCCAGTACTTC.

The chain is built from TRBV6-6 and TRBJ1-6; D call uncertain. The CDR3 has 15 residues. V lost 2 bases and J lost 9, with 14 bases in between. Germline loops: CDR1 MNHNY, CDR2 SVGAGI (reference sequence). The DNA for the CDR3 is TGTGCCAGCAGTTACGGTTGGGTGCTTGGTTCACCCCTCCACTTT. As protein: CASSYGWVLGSPLHF.

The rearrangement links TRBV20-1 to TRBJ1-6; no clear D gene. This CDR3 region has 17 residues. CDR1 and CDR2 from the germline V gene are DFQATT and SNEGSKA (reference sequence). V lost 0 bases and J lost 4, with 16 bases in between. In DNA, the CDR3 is TGCAGTGCTAGAGATACCGTACCGAATCTTTATAATTCACCCCTCCACTTT. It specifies CSARDTVPNLYNSPLHF.